This T cell receptor beta chain was sequenced in a study of CDR3 diversity in severe acne. TCRdb reprocessed the PCR reads with MiXCR, giving one entry per CDR3 protein. This table has 89,000 or so distinct CDR3 sequences, 45% to 50% appearing once. The receptor's source is a male donor in good health, serving as a control. The sequenced sample consisted of blood.

In DNA form, the CDR3 reads TGTGCCAGCAGTTTAGGGACCTGGGGAAACTACGAGCAGTACTTC. Translation: CASSLGTWGNYEQYF. The V call is TRBV28, the J call TRBJ2-7; either TRBD1 or TRBD2 may fit D (5 bases each). Germline CDR1 reads MDHEN; CDR2 reads SYDVKM. V gave up 2 bases and J gave up 3 bases, with 14 bases separating them. The CDR3 consists of 15 residues.